This T cell receptor (beta chain) was profiled in a study of blood T cell repertoires in COVID-19. Study-wide context: The United States, Italy and Spain supplied acute and convalescent COVID-19 samples.

Seattle's cohort entered during active infection and was followed longitudinally. The junction had 13 bases not matched to a gene; V was cut back by 6 bases and J by 5 bases. The V gene's germline CDR1 is KGHSH and CDR2 LQKENI. CDR3 size: 15 residues. As processed by the authors: It was from reference gene primer amplification that nucleated cell counts were estimated. Produced via immunoSEQ multiplex PCR; TCRdb's table is partial and in-frame only. That table supplies the V and J calls and clone size; D and trimming were determined from the DNA. The sample lists a few hundred thousand clones, about 85% occurring once.

Sequencing was done on a sample of peripheral blood. This TCR was recovered from a human donor with COVID-19, enrolled during active disease. The donor label of this sample is uncertain. The chain couples TRBV18 to TRBJ2-7; TRBD1 matches at 7 bases. CDR3 region: CASSPRDSRLHEQYF. The CDR3 DNA follows: TGTGCCAGCTCCCCCCGGGACAGCCGTCTCCACGAGCAGTACTTC.